The present T cell receptor beta chain was sequenced within a study of blood T cell repertoires in COVID-19. Sequenced by immunoSEQ multiplex PCR; TCRdb stores in-frame clones only, minus some. The sample has fewer than 200,000 clones; about 86% are singletons. The length of the CDR3 is 12 residues. V lost 5 bases and J lost 12, with 16 bases in between. Germline CDR1 and CDR2: SEHNR and FQNEAQ (reference sequence). Participants spanned ages 18 to 89 years and resided in over 20 US areas. This chain uses TRBV7-9 with TRBJ1-1; D unclear. Material for sequencing was PBMCs or T cells enriched from blood (not recorded which). The receptor comes from a woman in her forties or fifties in a cohort exposed to, infected with or recovered from COVID-19 (not recorded which). The CDR3 region has the DNA TGTGCCAGCAGCAAGGAGGGTTTTCATCCTTTCTTT. The encoded protein is CASSKEGFHPFF.